The 9 T cell receptor beta chains in this list originate from one sample, sequenced in a study of human T cells and chemical hapten exposure. Regarding time point: patch test 1, 2 weeks after DPC sensitization. The treatment was: therapeutic diphenylcyclopropenone sensitization with weekly scalp DPC. TCRdb re-analysed the RACE reads in MiXCR, keeping a single row per CDR3 protein. The repertoire includes approximately 74,000 distinct CDR3 sequences, 25% to 40% of them detected once, and about 9.6% sits in the top ten. Material: whole blood, obtained in connection with sensitization to the hapten diphenylcyclopropenone (DPC). The receptors derive from a man aged 40-49 years with alopecia areata. Some clones in this sample may be carry-over from other donors' samples.

This clonotype was seen more than once but under ten times. The chain joins TRBV7-2 to TRBJ2-1, with TRBD2 matching over 9 bases. The J segment lost 6 bases and the V segment lost 2 bases, leaving 11 bases of the junction unmatched. Looked up from germline, CDR1 is SGHTA and CDR2 is FQGNSA. The CDR3 is 17 amino acids. CDR3 amino acids: CASSLITGLAATNEQFF. In DNA form, the CDR3 reads TGTGCCAGCAGCTTAATTACGGGACTAGCAGCAACCAATGAGCAGTTCTTC.

The V call is TRBV12-3 or TRBV12-4, the J call TRBJ2-1; D might be TRBD2 (5 bases). CDR3 length: 14 residues. Trimming took 2 bases from V and 4 from J, leaving 9 bases between them. The CDR3 reads CASSLTGFYNEQFF. CDR3 bases: TGTGCCAGCAGTTTAACGGGGTTTTACAATGAGCAGTTCTTC.

This clonotype was detected only a few times. The rearrangement joins TRBV27 to TRBJ2-1, with TRBD2 identical over 10 bases. Germline lookup yields CDR1 MNHEY and CDR2 SMNVEV (reference sequence). CDR3 length equals 17 residues. Trimming removed 5 bases from V and 6 bases from J; junction bases left unmatched: 13. CDR3 protein: CASSPRLAGAKSNEQFF. Written as DNA, the CDR3 is TGTGCCAGCAGTCCTCGCCTAGCGGGAGCAAAGAGCAATGAGCAGTTCTTC.

The sample holds a few counts of this clonotype. The chain employs TRBV20-1 and TRBJ1-4, with 8 nucleotides matching TRBD1. The CDR3 is 14 amino acids. Germline V gives CDR1 DFQATT, CDR2 SNEGSKA (reference sequence). The junction had 6 bases not matched to a gene; V was cut back by 6 bases and J by 3 bases. The CDR3 coding sequence is TGCAGTGCGCACACAGGGGGAGCTAATGAAAAACTGTTTTTT. It encodes CSAHTGGANEKLFF.

The chain is built from TRBV19 and TRBJ1-5; 11 bases are shared with TRBD1. J gave up 4 bases and V 9 bases, and 8 bases lay outside the gene matches. Germline CDR1 and CDR2: LNHDA and SQIVND (reference sequence). The CDR3 covers 15 residues. CDR3 residues: CASRIGTGGNQPQHF. The DNA for the CDR3 is TGTGCCAGCAGGATCGGGACAGGGGGGAATCAGCCCCAGCATTTT.

The rearrangement links TRBV11-2 to TRBJ2-1; TRBD2 agrees at 9 bases. Germline V gene sequence: CDR1 SGHAT, CDR2 FQNNGV. CDR3 length equals 17 residues. Unmatched junction bases numbered 12, after V lost 4 bases and J lost 5 bases. The CDR3 nucleotides are TGTGCCAGCAGCTCGACGAGTATAGCGGGAGAAAACAATGAGCAGTTCTTC. It specifies CASSSTSIAGENNEQFF.

V usage is TRBV20-1 and J usage is TRBJ2-6; D not certain. CDR3 length: 16 amino acids. Trimming removed 7 bases from V and 2 bases from J, with 18 bases in between. Germline CDR1 reads DFQATT; CDR2 reads SNEGSKA (reference sequence). For the CDR3, the DNA is TGCAGTGGCTCCTGGGCCGGGCTAACTGGGGCCAACGTCCTGACTTTC. Protein product: CSGSWAGLTGANVLTF.

This sequence joins TRBV28 and TRBJ1-4, with TRBD1 matching 9 bases. CDR3 length: 17 amino acids. The V gene's germline CDR1 is MDHEN and CDR2 SYDVKM. The J segment lost 5 bases and the V segment lost 0 bases, leaving 7 bases of the junction unmatched. CDR3 bases: TGTGCCAGCAGTTTATGGGATACAGGGGGCAGAAATGAAAAACTGTTTTTT. Protein sequence: CASSLWDTGGRNEKLFF.

The chain employs TRBV12-3 or TRBV12-4 and TRBJ2-7, with D possibly TRBD2 on 7 matching bases. The CDR3 is 13 residues long. Between the trimmed V and J ends, which lost 6 bases and 5 bases, there was a span of 14 bases. In DNA form, the CDR3 reads TGTGCCAGCAGCTCGAGGGGGGGGCACGAGCAGTACTTC. Protein: CASSSRGGHEQYF.